Shown below are 11 T cell receptor beta chains from a single sample sequenced in a study of blood T cells in healthy people across ages. Using a J-beta primer mix together with a sample-barcoded 5' primer, a second PCR was run for 7 to 11 cycles. TCRdb itself ran the 5' RACE reads through MiXCR, one entry per CDR3 protein. The sample records 350,000 to 450,000 distinct CDR3 sequences, 45% to 60% being singletons. Material: blood. These receptors all stem from a man aged 60 to 75 in good health.

This clonotype turned up a few times. CDR3 DNA: TGTGCCAGCAGTCTAGACGACAGCACCACAGATACGCAGTATTTT. Protein sequence: CASSLDDSTTDTQYF. The chain links TRBV12-3 or TRBV12-4 to TRBJ2-3; D possibly corresponds to TRBD1 (5 bases). The CDR3 length is 15 residues. V gave up 5 bases and J gave up 2 bases, with 14 bases separating them.

This clonotype was seen a few times. J is TRBJ1-2 and V is TRBV20-1; 7 bases map to TRBD1. The CDR3 is made up of 14 amino acids. J gave up 4 bases and V 0 bases, and 5 bases lay outside the gene matches. CDR1 DFQATT and CDR2 SNEGSKA come from the germline V gene (reference sequence). This chain's CDR3 is CSARDGAGGYGYTF. CDR3 sequence (DNA): TGCAGTGCTAGAGATGGCGCAGGGGGCTATGGCTACACCTTC.

A few counts support this clonotype. The chain is built from TRBV30 and TRBJ2-7; D is unresolved. The V end lost 2 bases, the J end lost 2 bases, and 13 bases lay between the germline ends. Germline V lookup: CDR1 GTSNPN, CDR2 SVGIG (reference sequence). This CDR3 is 14 amino acids long. The CDR3 is CAWSLGWSTYEQYF. For the CDR3, the DNA is TGTGCCTGGAGTCTTGGGTGGTCGACCTACGAGCAGTACTTC.

The gene calls are TRBV4-1 and TRBJ2-5; D uncertain. Germline CDR1 reads MGHRA; CDR2 reads YSYEKL. The CDR3 runs 15 residues. The V end lost 1 base, the J end lost 1 base, and 10 bases lay between the germline ends. The CDR3 DNA reads as TGCGCCAGCAGCCAAGTGGTATTGGGCCAAGAGACCCAGTACTTC. Translating gives CASSQVVLGQETQYF.

In this sample, this clonotype turned up a few times. The chain employs TRBV20-1 and TRBJ2-5, with D perhaps being TRBD1 or TRBD2 (5 bases each). Germline-derived CDR1 and CDR2 are DFQATT and SNEGSKA (reference sequence). Trimming stripped 6 bases from V and 3 bases from J, with 20 bases between. CDR3 length: 15 amino acids. The CDR3 DNA sequence: TGCAGTGCCAATCGTAGGGGCGGGCTAGAAGAGACCCAGTACTTC. Its translation is CSANRRGGLEETQYF.

The chain uses TRBV13 and TRBJ2-3; possibly TRBD2 for D (6 bases). Germline CDR1 and CDR2: PRHDT and FYEKMQ (reference sequence). The CDR3 has 16 residues. V shed 5 bases and J shed 0 bases, with 15 bases lying between them. In DNA form, the CDR3 reads TGTGCCAGCAGCCCTGGAGCGGGTCGAAGCACAGATACGCAGTATTTT. As protein: CASSPGAGRSTDTQYF.

CDR3 loop: CASSEDRGRRDTQYF. CDR3 nucleotides: TGTGCCAGCAGTGAAGACAGGGGGCGTAGAGATACGCAGTATTTT. This chain joins TRBV2 and TRBJ2-3; 9 nucleotides line up with TRBD1. This CDR3 contains 15 residues. V shed 1 base and J 5 bases; nucleotides not matched to a gene: 4. Germline V gene sequence: CDR1 SNHLY, CDR2 FYNNEI.

At least ten counts were recorded for this clonotype. The rearrangement joins TRBV18 to TRBJ2-3; no clear D gene. Trimming stripped 1 base from V and 1 base from J, with 3 bases between. Germline V gives CDR1 KGHSH, CDR2 LQKENI. The CDR3 spans 13 residues. The CDR3, as DNA: TGTGCCAGCTCACCACGAGGCACAGATACGCAGTATTTT. This encodes CASSPRGTDTQYF. The variable domain in full, with the rest retrieved from reference TRBV18 and TRBJ2-3, is NAGVMQNPRHLVRRRGQEARLRCSPMKGHSHVYWYRQLPEEGLKFMVYLQKENIIDESGMPKERFSAEFPKEGPSILRIQQVVRGDSAAYFCASSPRGTDTQYFGPGTRLTVL.

This clonotype was detected only once. At one end the junction does not follow the germline gene, possibly because of a read error. The rearrangement links TRBV11-2 to TRBJ1-1; D not certain. The V gene's germline CDR1 is SGHAT and CDR2 FQNNGV. This CDR3 spans 14 amino acids. CDR3 protein: CACSPYRKNTEAFF. The DNA for the CDR3 is TGTGCCTGCAGCCCTTATCGAAAGAACACTGAAGCTTTCTTT. Combining the CDR3 with reference TRBV11-2 and TRBJ1-1 gives the whole variable domain EAGVAQSPRYKIIEKRQSVAFWCNPISGHATLYWYQQILGQGPKLLIQFQNNGVVDDSQLPKDRFSAERLKGVDSTLKIQPAKLEDSAVYLCACSPYRKNTEAFFGQGTRLTVV.

This clonotype was seen repeatedly, ten times or more. The chain uses TRBV3-1 and TRBJ1-6; TRBD1 aligns across 9 bases. V lost 6 bases to trimming and J lost 5 bases; unmatched junction nucleotides: 17. This CDR3 contains 19 residues. Germline CDR1 LGHDT, CDR2 YNNKEL (reference sequence). The CDR3 sequence is CASRRAGTGSLGNNSPLHF. CDR3 sequence (DNA): TGTGCCAGCAGGCGGGCCGGGACAGGGTCTCTCGGTAATAATTCACCCCTCCACTTT.

Only a few counts were recorded for this clonotype. The chain couples TRBV5-8 to TRBJ2-1; D may be TRBD1 or TRBD2 (5 bases each). The V and J ends lost 3 bases and 0 bases respectively, with 10 bases between them. The CDR3 is 15 residues long. In germline, CDR1 is SGHTS, CDR2 YDEGEE. The CDR3 DNA is TGTGCCAGCAGCTGGGGACGGATCTCCTACAATGAGCAGTTCTTC. Residues: CASSWGRISYNEQFF.